Listed below are T cell receptor beta chains from one sample, sequenced in a study of blood T cell repertoires in COVID-19. Assay used: immunoSEQ multiplex PCR; TCRdb lists only in-frame clones, some missing. Of just over 80,000 clones in the sample, around 80% were seen once. Sequenced material: peripheral blood. All receptors derive from a woman older than 75 with active or convalescent COVID-19. The CDR3 runs from the conserved cysteine through the conserved F or W. A D gene is named only where the DNA matches it firmly. The size of a clone is reported for some rows only, either as once, few or many, or as a class for expanded clones.

length | J | V | D | size | DNA | CDR3
16 | TRBJ2-3 | TRBV28 | TRBD2 | few | TGTGCCAGCAGTGTTGGACTAGCGGGGCTCACAGATACGCAGTATTTT | CASSVGLAGLTDTQYF
15 | TRBJ1-2 | TRBV7-2 | TRBD1 | . | TGTGCCAGCAGCTTAGTTGACAGGGGGATCTATGGCTACACCTTC | CASSLVDRGIYGYTF
16 | TRBJ2-1 | TRBV7-3 | TRBD2 | . | TGTGCCAGCAGCTTAAGGGGAGGGGTGCCCTACAATGAGCAGTTCTTC | CASSLRGGVPYNEQFF
18 | TRBJ2-4 | TRBV5-1 | . | . | TGCGCCAGCAGCTTGGGTACAACAGAACTGCTGGCCAAAAACATTCAGTACTTC | CASSLGTTELLAKNIQYF
17 | TRBJ1-1 | TRBV7-8 | TRBD1 | once | TGTGCCAGCAGCCCTGGGACAGGGGGCGCGGGGAACACTGAAGCTTTCTTT | CASSPGTGGAGNTEAFF
13 | TRBJ1-1 | TRBV5-1 | TRBD1 | . | TGCGCCAGCAGCCCAAGGACAGGGGTAGAAGCTTTCTTT | CASSPRTGVEAFF
13 | TRBJ1-2 | TRBV19 | . | few | TGTGCCAGTAGCCTTACAGAGTCCTATGGCTACACCTTC | CASSLTESYGYTF
13 | TRBJ2-7 | TRBV19 | TRBD1 | . | TGTGCCAGCCGGGACAGGAGCTCCTACGAGCAGTACTTC | CASRDRSSYEQYF
17 | TRBJ2-2 | TRBV12-5 | . | . | TGTGCTAGTGCCCCGACCCCCGGGGGGCGAACGACCGGGGAGCTGTTTTTT | CASAPTPGGRTTGELFF
13 | TRBJ2-1 | TRBV7-8 | . | . | TGTGCCAGCTGGAGGGACTTTGACAATGAGCAGTTCTTC | CASWRDFDNEQFF
19 | TRBJ2-3 | TRBV5-1 | TRBD2 | . | TGCGCCAGCAGCCCGGAGGCACTAGCGGGGGACCTAAGCACAGATACGCAGTATTTT | CASSPEALAGDLSTDTQYF
14 | TRBJ2-5 | TRBV6-5 | TRBD2 | . | TGTGCCAGCAGTCGGGACTACCAGCAAGAGACCCAGTACTTC | CASSRDYQQETQYF
15 | TRBJ1-2 | TRBV2 | . | once | TGTGCCAGCCTTGCAGGGAGGACGCGGTCCTATGGCTACACCTTC | CASLAGRTRSYGYTF
14 | TRBJ1-6 | TRBV28 | . | . | TGTGCCAGCAGGGTGTTGGGGCCGATTTCACCCCTCCACTTT | CASRVLGPISPLHF
12 | TRBJ2-5 | TRBV2 | . | . | TGTGCCACCGTCTCAAGCGAAGAGACCCAGTACTTC | CATVSSEETQYF
15 | TRBJ1-3 | TRBV7-9 | TRBD1 | . | TGTGCCAGCAGCCCTCGACAGGGGTCAGGAAACACCATATATTTT | CASSPRQGSGNTIYF
15 | TRBJ2-5 | TRBV18 | TRBD1 | . | TGTGCCAGCTCACCGCAGGGGACAGGGGTAGAGACCCAGTACTTC | CASSPQGTGVETQYF
16 | TRBJ2-2 | TRBV19 | TRBD2 | . | TGTGCCAGTAGGGCCAGAGGACTAGCGGGGTCCGGGGAGCTGTTTTTT | CASRARGLAGSGELFF
14 | TRBJ2-1 | TRBV3-1/TRBV3-2 | . | many | TGTGCCAGCAGCTCAGGACACTTCTACAATGAGCAGTTCTTC | CASSSGHFYNEQFF
14 | TRBJ2-1 | TRBV15 | TRBD2 | . | TGTGCCACCAGCATAGCGGGGGATCGGAATGAGCAGTTCTTC | CATSIAGDRNEQFF
19 | TRBJ2-1 | TRBV18 | TRBD2 | . | TGTGCCAGCTCACCACCGCTGGGTAGCGGGGGCCCGATTACGGGTGAGCAGTTCTTC | CASSPPLGSGGPITGEQFF
13 | TRBJ2-3 | TRBV19 | . | . | TGTGCCAGTAGCCCCAGGGTTGAAGATACGCAGTATTTT | CASSPRVEDTQYF
15 | TRBJ1-1 | TRBV7-9 | . | . | TGTGCCAGCAGCCCAAGCGGGACGGTGAACACTGAAGCTTTCTTT | CASSPSGTVNTEAFF
15 | TRBJ2-1 | TRBV7-9 | . | . | TGTGCCAGCAGTAACTGGGCCTCCCGGGGGAATGAGCAGTTCTTC | CASSNWASRGNEQFF
13 | TRBJ2-2 | TRBV2 | TRBD1 | . | TGTGCCAGCGATCAGGGGGACACCGGGGAGCTGTTTTTT | CASDQGDTGELFF
13 | TRBJ2-1 | TRBV19 | . | . | TGTGCCAGTAGCCCGAGTCGGTACAATGAGCAGTTCTTC | CASSPSRYNEQFF
15 | TRBJ1-1 | TRBV19 | TRBD1 | . | TGTGCCAGTAGTTCACAGGGGGGATTGGACACTGAAGCTTTCTTT | CASSSQGGLDTEAFF
15 | TRBJ2-3 | TRBV7-2 | . | . | TGTGCCAGCAGCCCGATGTTGTTGAGTTCAGATACGCAGTATTTT | CASSPMLLSSDTQYF
15 | TRBJ2-2 | TRBV28 | . | . | TGTGCCAGCTCAATAGGGGGGGCTAACACCGGGGAGCTGTTTTTT | CASSIGGANTGELFF
12 | TRBJ1-2 | TRBV27 | . | . | TGTGCCAGCAGGGGGGGTAGGGATGGCTACACCTTC | CASRGGRDGYTF
14 | TRBJ2-5 | TRBV9 | . | . | TGTGCCAGCAGCGTAGCAGGGATCCAAGAGACCCAGTACTTC | CASSVAGIQETQYF
14 | TRBJ2-3 | TRBV30 | . | once | TGTGCCTGGGCGAGGAGAGAAAGCACAGATACGCAGTATTTT | CAWARRESTDTQYF
16 | TRBJ1-1 | TRBV28 | TRBD1 | once | TGTGCCAGCAGCGGACAGGGGGGTAATGAGGACACTGAAGCTTTCTTT | CASSGQGGNEDTEAFF
15 | TRBJ2-7 | TRBV7-7 | TRBD2 | . | TGTGCTAGCAGCCCGGGGAGGGGACGGCACTACGAGCAGTACTTC | CASSPGRGRHYEQYF
15 | TRBJ2-7 | TRBV5-6 | TRBD1 | . | TGTGCCAGCAGCCCTAAAGACAGGGGGAAAGGCGAGCAGTACTTC | CASSPKDRGKGEQYF
12 | TRBJ1-2 | TRBV24-1 | TRBD1 | . | TGTGCCACCAGTGCAGGGGGCAATGGCTACACCTTC | CATSAGGNGYTF
17 | TRBJ2-1 | TRBV7-7 | TRBD2 | . | TGTGCTAGCAGCTTATACACCGGGACTAGCACCATGGATGAGCAGTTCTTC | CASSLYTGTSTMDEQFF
16 | TRBJ2-1 | TRBV11-2 | TRBD2 | few | TGTGCCAGCAGCTTAGCCATGCGGGGGAGTTACAATGAGCAGTTCTTC | CASSLAMRGSYNEQFF
16 | TRBJ1-4 | TRBV7-6 | . | . | TGTGCCAGCAGCTTAGGTCTGGGAGCAACTAATGAAAAACTGTTTTTT | CASSLGLGATNEKLFF
17 | TRBJ2-3 | TRBV15 | . | . | TGTGCCACCAGCAGAGATAGGTGGGCAGAAAACACAGATACGCAGTATTTT | CATSRDRWAENTDTQYF
13 | TRBJ1-1 | TRBV5-8 | . | few | TGTGCCAGCAGCTTGGGGGGGACACAGGCAGCTTTCTTT | CASSLGGTQAAFF
15 | TRBJ2-7 | TRBV6-1 | . | . | TGTGCCAGCAGTGAAGGGCAGGGGCCCACCTACGAGCAGTACTTC | CASSEGQGPTYEQYF
16 | TRBJ2-3 | TRBV5-4 | . | . | TGTGCCAGCAGCTTGGTGGCGGGGTATAACACAGATACGCAGTATTTT | CASSLVAGYNTDTQYF
13 | TRBJ2-1 | TRBV7-2 | . | . | TGTGCCAGCAGCTCCGACACGCCACATGAGCAGTTCTTC | CASSSDTPHEQFF
15 | TRBJ2-3 | TRBV18 | TRBD2 | . | TGTGCCAGCTCATCGGATAGCGGGGGGTCAGATACGCAGTATTTT | CASSSDSGGSDTQYF
13 | TRBJ1-1 | TRBV10-1 | . | . | TGCGCCAGCAGTGACCAGATAAACACTGAAGCTTTCTTT | CASSDQINTEAFF
16 | TRBJ2-5 | TRBV19 | . | . | TGTGCCAGTAGTATATCCGGCAGCGGGTACCAAGAGACCCAGTACTTC | CASSISGSGYQETQYF
16 | TRBJ1-2 | TRBV3-1/TRBV3-2 | TRBD1 | . | TGTGCCAGCAGCCCGGGAGCAGGGGGCCTGGGCTATGGCTACACCTTC | CASSPGAGGLGYGYTF
17 | TRBJ2-7 | TRBV5-8 | TRBD1 | . | TGTGCCAGCAGCTTGCCCGGGACAGCCTCCAGCGTTGGAGAGCAGTACTTC | CASSLPGTASSVGEQYF
13 | TRBJ2-7 | TRBV27 | . | . | TGTGCCAGCAGTTTTGGACAGAGATACGAGCAGTACTTC | CASSFGQRYEQYF
13 | TRBJ2-1 | TRBV12-5 | . | . | TGTGCTAGTGGTTTTGGTCCGGAGAATGAGCAGTTCTTC | CASGFGPENEQFF
14 | TRBJ1-2 | TRBV29-1 | TRBD1 | . | TGCAGCGTCGGCCCTACAGGGGGTAGCTATGGCTACACCTTC | CSVGPTGGSYGYTF
14 | TRBJ1-1 | TRBV30 | . | . | TGTGCCTGGAGTTGGAGGAGCGGGAACACTGAAGCTTTCTTT | CAWSWRSGNTEAFF
15 | TRBJ1-4 | TRBV5-1 | . | few | TGCGCCAGCAGCTTGGGAGCGGGGTATGATGAAAAACTGTTTTTT | CASSLGAGYDEKLFF